This T cell receptor (beta chain) stems from a study of regulatory T cells in long-lasting Graves disease. Libraries of TCR beta came from iRepertoire HTBI primers plus Arm-PCR of CDR3 regions. Each CDR3 protein gets one entry after TCRdb re-called the multiplex PCR reads with MiXCR. The repertoire holds 400,000 to 500,000 distinct CDR3 sequences, with about 22% as singletons. Trimming shortened V by 8 bases and J by 1 base, and 10 bases separated the two germline ends. Per germline, CDR1 SNHLY and CDR2 FYNNEI. CDR3 size: 13 residues. Time point noted: persistent/refractory GD, antithyroid drugs over 5 years with positive TRAb. PBMCs were the source of the RNA used for TCR sequencing.

The specimen was peripheral blood mononuclear cells (PBMCs), collected when the disease was refractory, from a patient treated with antithyroid drugs. The chain has TRBV2 and TRBJ2-3; D is unclear. The TCR was taken from a female donor with Graves disease. The CDR3 is CASLMDGTDTQYF. DNA for the CDR3: TGTGCCAGCCTTATGGACGGCACAGATACGCAGTATTTT. Full variable domain (rest looked up from reference TRBV2 and TRBJ2-3): EPEVTQTPSHQVTQMGQEVILRCVPISNHLYFYWYRQILGQKVEFLVSFYNNEISEKSEIFDDQFSVERPDGSNFTLKIRSTKLEDSAMYFCASLMDGTDTQYFGPGTRLTVL.